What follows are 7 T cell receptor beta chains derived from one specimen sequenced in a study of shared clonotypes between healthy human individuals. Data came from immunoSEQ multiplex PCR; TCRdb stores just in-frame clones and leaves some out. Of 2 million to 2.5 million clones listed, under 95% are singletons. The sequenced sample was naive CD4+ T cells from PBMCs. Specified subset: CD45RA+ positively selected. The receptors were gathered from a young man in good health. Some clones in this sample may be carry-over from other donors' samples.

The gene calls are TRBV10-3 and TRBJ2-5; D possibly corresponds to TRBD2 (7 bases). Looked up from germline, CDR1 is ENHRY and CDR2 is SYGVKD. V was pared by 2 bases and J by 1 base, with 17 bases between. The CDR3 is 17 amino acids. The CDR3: CAISEGRGGGLQETQYF. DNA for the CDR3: TGTGCCATCAGTGAGGGGAGGGGGGGTGGCCTCCAAGAGACCCAGTACTTC.

The CDR3 region is CASSASEGTEAFF. The CDR3 DNA follows: TGTGCCAGCAGTGCTTCTGAAGGGACTGAAGCTTTCTTT. The chain carries TRBV6-4 and TRBJ1-1; no clear D gene. The CDR3 is made up of 13 amino acids. CDR1 MRHNA and CDR2 SNTAGT come from the germline V gene. V gave up 4 bases and J gave up 5 bases, with 11 bases separating them.

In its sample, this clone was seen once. DNA for the CDR3: TGTGCCAGCAGGAGGGAGAGTGGCTACACCTTC. Its protein is CASRRESGYTF. The chain joins TRBV6-1 to TRBJ1-2, with no clear D. The germline V gene encodes CDR1 MNHNS and CDR2 SASEGT. The ends were cut back, 6 bases at V and 7 bases at J, with 9 bases in the middle. This CDR3 is built from 11 residues.

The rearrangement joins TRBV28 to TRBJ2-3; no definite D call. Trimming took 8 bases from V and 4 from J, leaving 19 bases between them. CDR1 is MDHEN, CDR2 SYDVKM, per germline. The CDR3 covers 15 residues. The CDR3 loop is CASHRRPRVADTQYF. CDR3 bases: TGTGCCAGCCACCGCCGGCCTAGAGTTGCAGATACGCAGTATTTT.

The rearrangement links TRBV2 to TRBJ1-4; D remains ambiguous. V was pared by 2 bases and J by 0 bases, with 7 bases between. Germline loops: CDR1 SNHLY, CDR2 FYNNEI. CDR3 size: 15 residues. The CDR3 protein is CASSEFGATNEKLFF. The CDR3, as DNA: TGTGCCAGCAGTGAATTTGGAGCAACTAATGAAAAACTGTTTTTT.

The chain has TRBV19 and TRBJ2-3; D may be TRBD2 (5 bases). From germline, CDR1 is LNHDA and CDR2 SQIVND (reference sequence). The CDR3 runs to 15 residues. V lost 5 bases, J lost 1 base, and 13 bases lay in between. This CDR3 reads CASSVPGSRTDTQYF. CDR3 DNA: TGTGCCAGTAGTGTTCCGGGATCACGCACAGATACGCAGTATTTT.

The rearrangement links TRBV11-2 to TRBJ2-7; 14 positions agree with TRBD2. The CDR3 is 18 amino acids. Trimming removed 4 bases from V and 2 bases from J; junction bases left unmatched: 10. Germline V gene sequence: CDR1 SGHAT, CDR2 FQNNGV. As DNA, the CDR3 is TGTGCCAGCAGCTCGATCACCGGGACTAGCGGGAGCGCCTACGAGCAGTACTTC. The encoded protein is CASSSITGTSGSAYEQYF.